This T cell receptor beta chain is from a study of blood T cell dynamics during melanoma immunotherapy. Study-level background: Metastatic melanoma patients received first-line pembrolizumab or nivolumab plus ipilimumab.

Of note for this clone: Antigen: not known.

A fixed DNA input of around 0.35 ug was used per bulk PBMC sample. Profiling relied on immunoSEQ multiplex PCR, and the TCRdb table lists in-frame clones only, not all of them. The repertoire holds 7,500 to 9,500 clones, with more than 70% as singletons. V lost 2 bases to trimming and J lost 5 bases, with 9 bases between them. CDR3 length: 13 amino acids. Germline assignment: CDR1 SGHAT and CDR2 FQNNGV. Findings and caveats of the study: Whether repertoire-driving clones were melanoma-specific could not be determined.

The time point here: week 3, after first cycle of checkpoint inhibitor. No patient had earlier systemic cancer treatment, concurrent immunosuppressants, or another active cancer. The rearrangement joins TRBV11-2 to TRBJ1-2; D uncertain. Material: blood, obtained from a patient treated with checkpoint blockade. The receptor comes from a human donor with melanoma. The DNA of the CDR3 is TGTGCCAGCAGCTTATCACAGACATATGGCTACACCTTC. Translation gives CASSLSQTYGYTF.